Here is one T cell receptor beta chain with its context. Its antigen remains unknown. Sequenced by immunoSEQ multiplex PCR; TCRdb stores in-frame clones only, minus some. Among about 130,000 clones listed, around nine tenths were seen once. The V gene lost 2 bases and the J gene lost 3 bases, with 13 bases spanning the gap. The CDR3 length is 15 residues. Germline values: CDR1 SGHRS, CDR2 YFSETQ. The sample originates from a study of T cell responses to AZD1222 COVID-19 vaccine. Study-level results: Distributed over spike, vaccine-associated CD4 TCRs predominated at 160-218 and 743-854. Nearly half of spike-specific TCRs reportedly go after variant regions that carry no mutations.

This chain uses TRBV5-1 with TRBJ2-3; D is unclear. The sample here was peripheral blood, taken 28 days after the second AZD1222 dose. The TCR originated in an adult who received the AZD1222 COVID-19 vaccine. The CDR3 DNA sequence: TGCGCCAGCAGCTTAGGGTCGCGTTCTACAGATACGCAGTATTTT. Amino acid sequence: CASSLGSRSTDTQYF. Full variable domain (outside the CDR3, taken from reference TRBV5-1 and TRBJ2-3): KAGVTQTPRYLIKTRGQQVTLSCSPISGHRSVSWYQQTPGQGLQFLFEYFSETQRNKGNFPGRFSGRQFSNSRSEMNVSTLELGDSALYLCASSLGSRSTDTQYFGPGTRLTVL.